This T cell receptor (beta chain) was captured by sequencing in a study of blood T cell repertoires in COVID-19. On the study more broadly: PBMCs, B-cell-depleted T cells, or T cells provided the cDNA or gDNA that made up the material.

V was pared by 5 bases and J by 4 bases, with 4 bases of the junction left unmatched. Germline assignment: CDR1 LNHDA and CDR2 SQIVND (reference sequence). The CDR3 runs 14 residues. The assay was immunoSEQ multiplex PCR, and TCRdb's table has in-frame clones only and misses some. The sample lists roughly 380,000 clones, about nine tenths occurring once. Participants, roughly 18 to 90 years old, spanned around 26 US areas. This sequence originates from a woman aged 30 to 39 who had been exposed to COVID-19. This chain joins TRBV19 and TRBJ1-4; TRBD1 matches 7 bases. The material sequenced was PBMCs or T cells enriched from blood (not recorded which). CDR3 residues: CASSWGTVNEKLFF. CDR3 bases: TGTGCCAGTAGTTGGGGGACAGTTAATGAAAAACTGTTTTTT.